This TCR beta chain was captured in a study of CD8+ T cells in alopecia areata. Study summary: A regimen of oral tofacitinib, 5 to 10 mg twice daily, was given to treated patients.

Study results and limitations: Affected scalp, especially in alopecia totalis/universalis, had a higher clonality than normal scalp did.

Following RNA extraction, reverse transcription yielded cDNA that acted as the sequencing template. The method was immunoSEQ multiplex PCR; TCRdb's version includes in-frame clones alone and lacks a portion of them. The sample has around 61,000 clones, 45% to 55% seen once. Trimming removed 4 bases from V and 4 bases from J; junction bases left unmatched: 6. The length of the CDR3 is 16 residues. Germline CDR1 SGHTA, CDR2 FQGNSA. Concerning this clone: The antigen remains unidentified.

The sample consisted of CD8+ T cells sorted from blood, taken at week 0. This TCR was recovered from a human donor with alopecia areata. The chain links TRBV7-2 to TRBJ2-1, with 11 bases matching TRBD2. The CDR3 bases are TGTGCCAGCAGCTCCTCACTAGCGGGAGCGTACAATGAGCAGTTCTTC. This translates into CASSSSLAGAYNEQFF.